This T cell receptor (beta chain) comes out of a study of cytomegalovirus exposure and HLA in healthy donors. Study-wide results and caveats: Later analysis suggested links between common viral pathogens and several top significant clusters. A later analysis linked a missense DCLRE1C variant to TCR beta V- and J-gene trimming.

With V trimmed by 6 bases and J by 0 bases, 6 bases remained unmatched. Germline CDR1 is ENHRY and CDR2 is SYGVKD. This CDR3 contains 16 residues. 60 Vbeta and 13 Jbeta primers were used in PCR. Clones were read by immunoSEQ multiplex PCR, and TCRdb kept only the in-frame ones, dropping some. Of some 130,000 clones detected, around four fifths appear once; the ten largest clones hold 1% to 1.5%. Concerning this clone: Its antigen is currently unknown.

Sequencing input: PBMCs. This TCR came from a boy younger than 18 in good health and CMV-seronegative. The chain carries TRBV10-3 and TRBJ2-2, with TRBD1 matching 8 bases. In nucleotides, the CDR3 is TGTGCCATCAGGACTGGACAGGGCTCGAACACCGGGGAGCTGTTTTTT. Amino acids: CAIRTGQGSNTGELFF.